This TCR beta chain was recorded in a study of CD8 T cells in ankylosing spondylitis. General observations from the study: Peripheral blood samples showed relatively rare disease-linked clones, and these clones were CD8+.

Using its own MiXCR run on the 5' RACE reads, TCRdb lists one record per CDR3 protein. The table has fewer than 80,000 distinct CDR3 sequences, under 5.5% seen once. This clonotype came up many times. Its specificity is not known. The sequencing sample was made of blood, either unsorted or a sorted T cell fraction (not recorded which). The receptor's source is a male donor with ankylosing spondylitis or in good health (not recorded which).

The CDR3: CASSPTGQGYEKLFF. The DNA for the CDR3 is TGTGCCAGCAGCCCCACGGGACAGGGTTATGAAAAACTGTTTTTT. The J gene is TRBJ1-4, the V gene TRBV7-2; 9 nucleotides line up with TRBD1. Trimming at V came to 5 bases and at J to 6 bases, leaving 7 bases not matched to a gene. Germline V gene lookup returns CDR1 SGHTA and CDR2 FQGNSA. This CDR3 spans 15 amino acids.